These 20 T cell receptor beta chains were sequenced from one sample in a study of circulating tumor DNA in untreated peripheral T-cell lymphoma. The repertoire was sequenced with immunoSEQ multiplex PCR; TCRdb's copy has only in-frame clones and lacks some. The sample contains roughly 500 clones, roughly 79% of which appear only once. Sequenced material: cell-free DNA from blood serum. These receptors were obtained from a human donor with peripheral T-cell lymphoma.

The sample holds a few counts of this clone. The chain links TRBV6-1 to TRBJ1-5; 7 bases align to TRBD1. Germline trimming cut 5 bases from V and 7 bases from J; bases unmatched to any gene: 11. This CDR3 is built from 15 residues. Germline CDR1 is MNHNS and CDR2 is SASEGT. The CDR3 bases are TGTGCCAGCAGTCCTGCGACAGGGAGTGTGCAGCCCCAGCATTTT. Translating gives CASSPATGSVQPQHF.

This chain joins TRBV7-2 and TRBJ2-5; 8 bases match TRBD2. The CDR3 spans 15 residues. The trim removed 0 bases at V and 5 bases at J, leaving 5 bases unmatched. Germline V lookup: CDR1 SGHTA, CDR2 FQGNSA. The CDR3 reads CASSLAGASGETQYF. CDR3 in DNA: TGTGCCAGCAGCTTAGCGGGGGCTAGCGGGGAGACCCAGTACTTC.

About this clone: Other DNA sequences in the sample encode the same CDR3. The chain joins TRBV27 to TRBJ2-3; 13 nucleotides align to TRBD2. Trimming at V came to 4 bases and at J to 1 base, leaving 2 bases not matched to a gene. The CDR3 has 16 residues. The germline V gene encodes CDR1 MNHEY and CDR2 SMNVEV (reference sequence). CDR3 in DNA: TGTGCCAGCAGTTCCGGACTAGCGGGAGGCACAGATACGCAGTATTTT. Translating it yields CASSSGLAGGTDTQYF.

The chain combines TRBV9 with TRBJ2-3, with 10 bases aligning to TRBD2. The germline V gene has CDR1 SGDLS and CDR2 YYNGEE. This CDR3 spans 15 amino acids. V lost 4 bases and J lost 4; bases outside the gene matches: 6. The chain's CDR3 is CASSTAGGPPDTQYF. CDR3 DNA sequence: TGTGCCAGCAGCACAGCGGGGGGGCCCCCAGATACGCAGTATTTT.

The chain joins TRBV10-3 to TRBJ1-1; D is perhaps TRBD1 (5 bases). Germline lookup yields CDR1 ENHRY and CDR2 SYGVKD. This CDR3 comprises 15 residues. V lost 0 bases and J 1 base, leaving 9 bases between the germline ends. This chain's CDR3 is CAISESEGANTEAFF. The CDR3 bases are TGTGCCATCAGTGAGTCGGAAGGGGCGAACACTGAAGCTTTCTTT.

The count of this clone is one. The CDR3 protein is CASSYSGGVMDTQYF. The CDR3 DNA follows: TGCGCCAGCAGCTATAGCGGGGGGGTAATGGATACGCAGTATTTT. V usage is TRBV5-1 and J usage is TRBJ2-3; TRBD2 agrees at 11 bases. V gave up 3 bases and J gave up 6 bases; unmatched junction bases: 6. CDR1 and CDR2 from the germline V gene are SGHRS and YFSETQ. This CDR3 contains 15 residues. Complete variable domain (other parts from reference TRBV5-1 and TRBJ2-3): KAGVTQTPRYLIKTRGQQVTLSCSPISGHRSVSWYQQTPGQGLQFLFEYFSETQRNKGNFPGRFSGRQFSNSRSEMNVSTLELGDSALYLCASSYSGGVMDTQYFGPGTRLTVL.

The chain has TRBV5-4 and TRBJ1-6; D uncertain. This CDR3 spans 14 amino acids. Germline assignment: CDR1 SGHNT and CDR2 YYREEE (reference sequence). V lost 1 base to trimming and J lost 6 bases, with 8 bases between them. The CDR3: CASSLFGINSPLHF. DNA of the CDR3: TGTGCCAGCAGCTTGTTCGGGATTAATTCACCCCTCCACTTT.

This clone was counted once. The CDR3 reads CASSFSGLADTQYF. The CDR3 DNA is TGTGCCAGCAGCTTTAGCGGGTTGGCAGATACGCAGTATTTT. The chain combines TRBV11-2 with TRBJ2-3; 7 positions match TRBD2. The CDR3 consists of 14 residues. The junction had 4 bases not matched to a gene; V was cut back by 3 bases and J by 4 bases. In germline, CDR1 is SGHAT, CDR2 FQNNGV.

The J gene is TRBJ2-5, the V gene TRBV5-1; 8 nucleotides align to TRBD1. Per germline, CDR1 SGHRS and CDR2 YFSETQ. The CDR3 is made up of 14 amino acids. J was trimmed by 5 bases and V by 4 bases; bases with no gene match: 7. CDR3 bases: TGCGCCAGCAGCCCTACAGGGGGTCGGGAGACCCAGTACTTC. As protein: CASSPTGGRETQYF.

CDR3 protein: CASSLSGDQNIQYF. The CDR3, as DNA: TGTGCCAGCAGTTTGTCGGGGGACCAAAACATTCAGTACTTC. This chain links TRBV27 with TRBJ2-4; D is possibly TRBD2 (6 bases). Germline assignment: CDR1 MNHEY and CDR2 SMNVEV (reference sequence). Trimming removed 3 bases at V and 5 bases at J, with 11 bases between. The CDR3 loop spans 14 amino acids.

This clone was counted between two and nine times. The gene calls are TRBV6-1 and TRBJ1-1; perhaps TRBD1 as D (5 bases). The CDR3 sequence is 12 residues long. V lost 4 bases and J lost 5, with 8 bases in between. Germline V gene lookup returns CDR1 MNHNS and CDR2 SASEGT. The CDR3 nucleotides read TGTGCCAGCAGTGCCGGGGGGACTGAAGCTTTCTTT. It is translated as CASSAGGTEAFF.

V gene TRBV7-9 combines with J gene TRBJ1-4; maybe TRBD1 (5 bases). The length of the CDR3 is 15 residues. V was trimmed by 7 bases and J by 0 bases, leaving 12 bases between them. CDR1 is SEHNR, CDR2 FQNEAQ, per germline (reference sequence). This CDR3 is CASTEGTATNEKLFF. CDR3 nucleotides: TGTGCCAGCACCGAGGGGACGGCAACTAATGAAAAACTGTTTTTT. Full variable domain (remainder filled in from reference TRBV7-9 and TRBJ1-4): DTGVSQNPRHKITKRGQNVTFRCDPISEHNRLYWYRQTLGQGPEFLTYFQNEAQLEKSRLLSDRFSAERPKGSFSTLEIQRTEQGDSAMYLCASTEGTATNEKLFFGSGTQLSVL.

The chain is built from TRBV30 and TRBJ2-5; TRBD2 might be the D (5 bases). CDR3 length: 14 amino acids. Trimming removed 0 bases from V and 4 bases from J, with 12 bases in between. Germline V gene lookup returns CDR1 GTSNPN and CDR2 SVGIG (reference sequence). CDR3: CAWSVSGSVETQYF. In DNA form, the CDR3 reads TGTGCCTGGAGTGTCTCGGGGAGTGTAGAGACCCAGTACTTC. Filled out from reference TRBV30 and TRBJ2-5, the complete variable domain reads SQTIHQWPATLVQPVGSPLSLECTVEGTSNPNLYWYRQAAGRGLQLLFYSVGIGQISSEVPQNLSASRPQDRQFILSSKKLLLSDSGFYLCAWSVSGSVETQYFGPGTRLLVL.

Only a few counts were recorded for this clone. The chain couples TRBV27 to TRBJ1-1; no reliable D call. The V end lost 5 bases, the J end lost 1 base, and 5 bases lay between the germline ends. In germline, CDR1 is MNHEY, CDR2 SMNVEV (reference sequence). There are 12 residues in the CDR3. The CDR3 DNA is TGTGCCAGCAGTGAGGGGAACACTGAAGCTTTCTTT. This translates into CASSEGNTEAFF.

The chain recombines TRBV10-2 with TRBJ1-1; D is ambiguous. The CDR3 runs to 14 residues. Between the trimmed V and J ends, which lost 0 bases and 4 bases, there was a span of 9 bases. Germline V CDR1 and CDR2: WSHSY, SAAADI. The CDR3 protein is CASSESGWGTEAFF. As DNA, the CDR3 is TGCGCCAGCAGTGAGTCGGGGTGGGGCACTGAAGCTTTCTTT.

The CDR3 region has the DNA TGCGCCAGCAGCCAAAGCAGGTCTAATGAAAAACTGTTTTTT. As protein: CASSQSRSNEKLFF. This rearrangement joins TRBV4-1 to TRBJ1-4; no clear D gene. Germline V CDR1 and CDR2: MGHRA, YSYEKL. The V end lost 2 bases, the J end lost 3 bases, and 7 bases lay between the germline ends. This CDR3 is built from 14 residues.

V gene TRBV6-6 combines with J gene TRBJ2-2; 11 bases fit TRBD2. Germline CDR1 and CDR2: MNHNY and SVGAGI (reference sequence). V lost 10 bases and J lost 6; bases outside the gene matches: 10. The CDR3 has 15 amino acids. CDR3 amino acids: CATGGLAAAPGELFF. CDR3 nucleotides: TGTGCCACCGGGGGACTAGCGGCAGCCCCCGGGGAGCTGTTTTTT.

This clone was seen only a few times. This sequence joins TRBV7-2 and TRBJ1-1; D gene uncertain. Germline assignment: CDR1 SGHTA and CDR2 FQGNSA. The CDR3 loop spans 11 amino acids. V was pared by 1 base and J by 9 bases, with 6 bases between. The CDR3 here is CASSLGGQAFF. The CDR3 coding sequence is TGTGCCAGCAGCTTAGGAGGACAAGCTTTCTTT.

For the CDR3, the DNA is TGTGCCAGTAGTATAAGGGAGAACACTGAAGCTTTCTTT. Amino acids: CASSIRENTEAFF. V and J are TRBV19 and TRBJ1-1; D is unclear. Deletions cut 2 bases from V and 1 base from J, with 5 bases between. CDR1 and CDR2 from the germline V gene are LNHDA and SQIVND (reference sequence). This CDR3 region has 13 residues.

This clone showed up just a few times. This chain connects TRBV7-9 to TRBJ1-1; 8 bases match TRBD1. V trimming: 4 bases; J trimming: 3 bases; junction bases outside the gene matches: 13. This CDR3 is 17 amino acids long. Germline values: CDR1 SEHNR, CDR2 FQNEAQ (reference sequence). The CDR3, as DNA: TGTGCCAGCAGCTCAACGTCGACAGGGGTGTCGCACACTGAAGCTTTCTTT. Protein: CASSSTSTGVSHTEAFF.